The rows below give T cell receptor beta chains drawn from one sample of a study of breast tumors, draining lymph nodes, adjacent tissues. Each CDR3 protein gets one entry after TCRdb re-called the multiplex PCR reads with MiXCR. The sample contains roughly 220,000 distinct CDR3 sequences, around 34% of which appear only once. The specimen was axillary lymph node tissue. All receptors come from a female donor with breast cancer. Some clones in this sample may be carry-over from other donors' samples. The CDR3 runs from the conserved cysteine through the conserved F or W. Each record gives: clone size, V gene, J gene, D gene, CDR3 protein, CDR3 DNA. The D gene is left open where the match is weak. Size is omitted from some rows. Given values are once, few, many or a class for expanded clones.

many	TRBV11-2	TRBJ1-2	TRBD1	CASSRNTGAYGYTF	TGTGCCAGCAGCAGGAATACAGGGGCCTATGGCTACACCTTC
many	TRBV6-6	TRBJ1-5	.	CASSYSNSGNSNQPQHF	TGTGCCAGCAGTTACTCGAATTCAGGGAATAGCAATCAGCCCCAGCATTTT
many	TRBV7-2	TRBJ1-2	.	CASSSSPGDYYGYTF	TGTGCCAGCAGCTCCAGTCCGGGGGACTACTATGGCTACACCTTC
.	TRBV12-3/TRBV12-4	TRBJ1-6	.	CASSYVGDYNSPLHF	TGTGCCAGCAGTTACGTGGGCGACTATAATTCACCCCTCCACTTT
.	TRBV7-9	TRBJ1-3	.	CASSLPGGNTIYF	TGTGCCAGCAGCTTGCCGGGGGGGAACACCATATATTTT
.	TRBV24-1	TRBJ2-7	TRBD1	CATSDAGTGSPNEQYF	TGTGCCACCAGTGATGCCGGGACAGGGTCCCCCAACGAGCAGTACTTC
.	TRBV7-8	TRBJ1-5	TRBD1	CVGSVTGDPNQPQHF	TGTGTCGGCAGCGTGACAGGGGATCCCAATCAGCCCCAGCATTTT
.	TRBV7-8	TRBJ2-5	.	CASSLALGNPGTQHF	TGTGCCAGCAGCTTAGCGTTGGGGAACCCGGGGACCCAGCACTTC
many	TRBV9	TRBJ2-7	.	CASSAQGEGYEQYF	TGTGCCAGCAGCGCACAGGGTGAAGGCTACGAGCAGTACTTC
many	TRBV6-6	TRBJ1-5	TRBD1	CASDGTGGLSNQPQHF	TGTGCCAGCGACGGGACAGGAGGCTTGAGCAATCAGCCCCAGCATTTT
many	TRBV5-1	TRBJ2-7	.	CASSLYVGWLNYEQYF	TGCGCCAGCAGCTTATATGTCGGGTGGCTCAACTACGAGCAGTACTTC
.	TRBV19	TRBJ1-2	.	CASSVGTTNYGYTF	TGTGCCAGTAGTGTCGGAACGACTAACTATGGCTACACCTTC
.	TRBV27	TRBJ1-2	.	CASGNWGGYTF	TGTGCCAGTGGCAACTGGGGGGGCTACACCTTC
many	TRBV20-1	TRBJ2-1	TRBD2	CSVGLGNEQFF	TGCAGTGTGGGACTAGGTAATGAGCAGTTCTTC